This T cell receptor beta chain is drawn from a study of T cells in Graves' hyperthyroidism and ophthalmopathy. Study results and caveats: Most thyroid clonotypes that were expanded above 0.001 also turned up in blood.

Researchers took RNA transcripts and amplified the TCR beta CDR3 regions from them. Initially, a first-round RT-PCR of the TCR CDR3 employed the HTBI primer set. TCRdb reprocessed the multiplex PCR reads via MiXCR and lists one record per CDR3 protein. The sample carries around 690,000 distinct CDR3 sequences, around 16% recorded once. This clonotype was observed at least ten times. Its antigen is currently unknown. Germline CDR1 and CDR2: MNHNS and SASEGT. The V end lost 5 bases, the J end lost 6 bases, and 22 bases lay between the germline ends. The CDR3 contains 17 residues. Over 18 months, lack of ophthalmopathy progression marked Graves' hyperthyroidism as stable. The study excluded patients with uncontrolled infection, other autoimmune disease, pregnancy or lactation.

The sequencing input was blood. The gene calls are TRBV6-1 and TRBJ2-2, with a weak D call TRBD1 (6 bases). This receptor was identified in a man over 45 with Graves' hyperthyroidism. This CDR3 reads CASSLRPGHGKAGELFF. For the CDR3, the DNA is TGTGCCAGCAGTTTAAGGCCGGGACATGGAAAAGCCGGGGAGCTGTTTTTT.